The 7 T cell receptor beta chains below all came from one sample that was sequenced in a study of T cell repertoires in cytomegalovirus infection. Each CDR3 protein gets one entry after TCRdb re-called the reads with MiXCR. The table records a few hundred thousand distinct CDR3 sequences, roughly 42% of them present only once. These TCRs are of unknown antigen specificity. The input for sequencing was cultured PBMCs, taken from culture after CMV antigen stimulation. The receptors derive from a human donor in good health (CMV status not recorded). Some clones in this sample may be carry-over from other donors' samples.

V usage is TRBV7-8 and J usage is TRBJ2-7, with 10 bases lining up with TRBD1. Germline loops: CDR1 SGHVS, CDR2 FQNEAQ. The CDR3 sequence is 15 residues long. V was clipped by 4 bases and J by 3 bases; unmatched bases: 6. The CDR3 spells CASSSHGTGVYEQYF. CDR3 in DNA: TGTGCCAGCAGCTCACATGGGACAGGGGTCTACGAGCAGTACTTC.

J is TRBJ2-5 and V is TRBV4-2, with D perhaps TRBD1 (6 bases). The length of the CDR3 is 19 residues. V lost 0 bases to trimming and J lost 3 bases, with 23 bases between them. Germline V gene sequence: CDR1 LGHNA, CDR2 YNFKEQ. CDR3 nucleotides: TGTGCCAGCAGCCAAGATAGGGCTAGCAGGGGCCCGAGGGAAGAGACCCAGTACTTC. Its protein product is CASSQDRASRGPREETQYF.

This clonotype was detected a few times. J is TRBJ2-2 and V is TRBV7-8; D is uncertain. CDR1 and CDR2 from the germline V gene are SGHVS and FQNEAQ. This CDR3 is built from 13 residues. Deletions cut 2 bases from V and 5 bases from J, with 6 bases between. CDR3 bases: TGTGCCAGCAGCTTAACATTGACCGGGGAGCTGTTTTTT. This codes for CASSLTLTGELFF.

In this sample, this clonotype turned up a few times. As DNA, the CDR3 is TGTGCCAGCAGCCGAAGTCCGGGGGGGGAAGAGACCCAGTACTTC. It yields the protein CASSRSPGGEETQYF. The chain links TRBV7-6 to TRBJ2-5, with 8 bases aligning to TRBD2. CDR1 SGHVS and CDR2 FNYEAQ come from the germline V gene. The CDR3 totals 15 residues. Trimming at V came to 5 bases and at J to 3 bases, leaving 8 bases not matched to a gene.

The rearrangement joins TRBV29-1 to TRBJ2-1; 7 nucleotides agree with TRBD2. The CDR3 loop spans 11 amino acids. J gave up 9 bases and V 3 bases, and 2 bases lay outside the gene matches. The germline V gene has CDR1 SQVTM and CDR2 ANQGSEA. The CDR3 protein is CSVDPGGEQFF. The DNA for the CDR3 is TGCAGCGTTGATCCGGGAGGTGAGCAGTTCTTC.

J is TRBJ1-2 and V is TRBV7-9; tentative D call: TRBD1 (5 bases). The CDR3 has 15 residues. Trimming took off 2 bases at V and 4 bases at J, with 14 bases between the two ends. Germline V CDR1 and CDR2: SEHNR, FQNEAQ (reference sequence). CDR3 region: CASSLINTGGYGYTF. CDR3 nucleotides: TGTGCCAGCAGCTTAATAAATACAGGAGGCTATGGCTACACCTTC.

This clonotype was detected a few times. The chain couples TRBV7-2 to TRBJ2-2, with 12 bases matching TRBD2. This CDR3 is 17 amino acids long. J gave up 5 bases and V 2 bases, and 6 bases lay outside the gene matches. In germline, CDR1 is SGHTA, CDR2 FQGNSA. The CDR3 here is CASSLRLAGDRTGELFF. DNA of the CDR3: TGTGCCAGCAGCTTAAGACTAGCGGGGGATCGTACCGGGGAGCTGTTTTTT.